This T cell receptor beta chain was observed in a study of shared clonotypes between healthy human individuals. Tens of thousands of T cell genomes, or 200 ng DNA, went into the sorted-subset replicate PCRs. Generated by immunoSEQ multiplex PCR, the TCRdb table keeps only in-frame clones and is missing some. The sample lists around 600,000 clones, around 97% occurring once. Broader study findings: Lower generation probabilities were found for non-shared clonotypes than for those shared by all four donors.

As for this clone: Its specificity is not known.

Sequencing used naive CD4+ T cells sorted from blood. Specified subset: CD45RA+ positively selected. This sequence originates from a woman between 25 and 40 years old in good health.

The CDR3 region is CASSPQGGWSPLHF. As DNA, the CDR3 is TGTGCCAGCAGCCCACAGGGGGGTTGGTCACCCCTCCACTTT. The V and J genes are TRBV11-2 and TRBJ1-6; 8 nucleotides align to TRBD1. V lost 5 bases to trimming and J lost 10 bases; unmatched junction nucleotides: 7. The V gene's germline CDR1 is SGHAT and CDR2 FQNNGV. This CDR3 is built from 14 residues.